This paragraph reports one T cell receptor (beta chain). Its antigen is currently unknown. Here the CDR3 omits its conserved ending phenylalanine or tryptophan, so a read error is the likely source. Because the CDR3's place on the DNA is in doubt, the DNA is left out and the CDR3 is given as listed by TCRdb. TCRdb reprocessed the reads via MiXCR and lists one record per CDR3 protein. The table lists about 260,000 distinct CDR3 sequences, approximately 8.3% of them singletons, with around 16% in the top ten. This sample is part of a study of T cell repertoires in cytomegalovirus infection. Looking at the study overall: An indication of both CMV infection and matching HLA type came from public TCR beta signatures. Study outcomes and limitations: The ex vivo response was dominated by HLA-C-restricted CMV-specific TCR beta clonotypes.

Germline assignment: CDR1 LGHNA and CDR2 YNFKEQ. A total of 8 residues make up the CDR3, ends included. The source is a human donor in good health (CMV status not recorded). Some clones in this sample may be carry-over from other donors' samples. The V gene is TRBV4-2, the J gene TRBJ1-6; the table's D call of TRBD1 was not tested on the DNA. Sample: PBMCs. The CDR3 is CASSPDRN.